The 25 T cell receptor beta chains given below trace back to one sample, sequenced in a study of CD8+CD57+ T cells in acquired aplastic anemia. Profiles of TCR beta VDJ and CDR3 were generated from a genomic DNA template. TCRdb reprocessed the reads via MiXCR and lists one record per CDR3 protein. In the table there are 62,000 or so distinct CDR3 sequences, 45% to 60% of which are singletons. Specimen: sorted CD4+, CD8+, or CD8+CD57+ T cells (not recorded which) from PBMCs. Every receptor here comes from a human donor in good health, serving as a control.

This clonotype was observed many times. V is TRBV5-1 and J is TRBJ2-7, with unresolved D. Trimming pared 3 bases from V and 3 bases from J, leaving 10 bases between. Per germline, CDR1 SGHRS and CDR2 YFSETQ. The CDR3 extends over 13 amino acids. DNA for the CDR3: TGCGCCAGCAGCTCCGGCAGCGTCTACGAGCAGTACTTC. Translation: CASSSGSVYEQYF.

This sequence joins TRBV6-4 and TRBJ2-7; D gene ambiguous. This CDR3 has 12 residues. CDR1 and CDR2 (germline): MRHNA, SNTAGT. V dropped 5 bases and J dropped 3 bases, with 8 bases sitting between them. The CDR3 bases are TGTGCCAGCAGTCCAGCGCACTACGAGCAGTACTTC. Protein: CASSPAHYEQYF.

In this sample, this clonotype turned up many times. The chain links TRBV16 to TRBJ2-5; D is ambiguous. Trimming cost V 0 bases and J 5 bases, with 4 bases left between them. Germline loops: CDR1 KGHSY, CDR2 FQNENV. The CDR3 loop spans 12 amino acids. The CDR3 sequence is CASSQSAETQYF. The DNA for the CDR3 is TGTGCCAGCAGCCAATCGGCCGAGACCCAGTACTTC.

This clonotype appeared a few times. The rearrangement links TRBV24-1 to TRBJ2-2; D is unresolved. Trimming cost V 4 bases and J 0 bases, with 11 bases left between them. CDR1 KGHDR and CDR2 SFDVKD come from the germline V gene. This CDR3 has 16 amino acids. The DNA of the CDR3 is TGTGCCACCAGTGACGCGTCGGATGCGAACACCGGGGAGCTGTTTTTT. This sequence encodes CATSDASDANTGELFF.

This chain joins TRBV29-1 and TRBJ1-2; possible D gene TRBD1, 6 bases. In germline, CDR1 is SQVTM, CDR2 ANQGSEA. The CDR3 extends over 13 amino acids. V was cut by 3 bases and J by 3 bases, with 11 bases left in between. The CDR3 protein is CSVEEEGDYGYTF. CDR3 sequence (DNA): TGCAGCGTTGAGGAGGAGGGGGACTATGGCTACACCTTC. Combining the CDR3 with reference TRBV29-1 and TRBJ1-2 gives the whole variable domain SAVISQKPSRDICQRGTSLTIQCQVDSQVTMMFWYRQQPGQSLTLIATANQGSEATYESGFVIDKFPISRPNLTFSTLTVSNMSPEDSSIYLCSVEEEGDYGYTFGSGTRLTVV.

This clonotype was counted at least ten times. This chain joins TRBV7-9 and TRBJ1-6, with a possible D match to TRBD1 (6 bases). Germline CDR1 and CDR2: SEHNR and FQNEAQ (reference sequence). This CDR3 region has 16 residues. Trimming took off 3 bases at V and 5 bases at J, with 14 bases between the two ends. Here the CDR3 DNA reads TGTGCCAGCAGCTTGTCTGGGGGCGTCCATAATTCACCCCTCCACTTT. It codes for CASSLSGGVHNSPLHF.

This clonotype was observed once. V is TRBV2 and J is TRBJ2-1; 7 bases align to TRBD1. Germline values: CDR1 SNHLY, CDR2 FYNNEI. The CDR3 has 16 residues. The V and J ends lost 5 bases and 10 bases, in that order; junction bases with no gene match: 17. CDR3 residues: CASSPTGTTINQEQFF. CDR3 nucleotides: TGTGCCAGCAGTCCGACAGGGACCACAATTAATCAGGAGCAGTTCTTC.

The chain has TRBV6-2 or TRBV6-3 and TRBJ2-7; D is ambiguous. The CDR3 runs to 13 residues. Trimming removed 7 bases from V and 8 bases from J, with 18 bases in between. The germline V gene has CDR1 MNHEY and CDR2 SVGEGT. The CDR3 loop is CASTPPGVRKQYF. CDR3 sequence (DNA): TGTGCCAGCACCCCCCCGGGTGTAAGGAAGCAGTACTTC.

In its sample, this clonotype was seen many times. The rearrangement uses TRBV6-4 and TRBJ2-3; 10 bases are a match to TRBD1. V shed 2 bases and J 2 bases; nucleotides not matched to a gene: 10. The CDR3 runs to 18 residues. Germline CDR1 and CDR2: MRHNA and SNTAGT. The CDR3 DNA is TGTGCCAGCAGTGACATCCCAACGACAGGGGGCATCACAGATACGCAGTATTTT. Amino acids: CASSDIPTTGGITDTQYF.

The V call is TRBV5-1, the J call TRBJ2-3, with D tentatively TRBD1 (6 bases). The CDR3 sequence is 15 residues long. V lost 2 bases to trimming and J lost 2 bases, with 12 bases between them. Germline lookup yields CDR1 SGHRS and CDR2 YFSETQ. The chain's CDR3 is CASSFTGQTTDTQYF. In DNA form, the CDR3 reads TGCGCCAGCAGCTTTACTGGACAGACCACAGATACGCAGTATTTT.

The V gene is TRBV20-1, the J gene TRBJ2-7; D call uncertain. Germline V gene lookup returns CDR1 DFQATT and CDR2 SNEGSKA (reference sequence). The CDR3 has 15 residues. The V and J ends lost 2 bases and 4 bases respectively, with 18 bases between them. This CDR3 is CSARPRKGGNYEQYF. The DNA of the CDR3 is TGCAGTGCTAGACCCCGGAAGGGCGGCAATTACGAGCAGTACTTC.

The count of this clonotype is one. This chain uses TRBV29-1 with TRBJ1-1; D is unresolved. CDR1 and CDR2 from the germline V gene are SQVTM and ANQGSEA. V lost 1 base and J 14 bases, leaving 23 bases between the germline ends. This CDR3 is 14 amino acids long. The CDR3 bases are TGCAGCGTTGAAGTGTATTCCCTGAACACTGAGGCCTTCTTT. Protein sequence: CSVEVYSLNTEAFF. The variable domain in full, completed from reference TRBV29-1 and TRBJ1-1, reads SAVISQKPSRDICQRGTSLTIQCQVDSQVTMMFWYRQQPGQSLTLIATANQGSEATYESGFVIDKFPISRPNLTFSTLTVSNMSPEDSSIYLCSVEVYSLNTEAFFGQGTRLTVV.

The chain links TRBV20-1 to TRBJ1-2; TRBD1 might be the D (5 bases). V was clipped by 6 bases and J by 0 bases, with 11 bases between them. This CDR3 comprises 13 residues. In germline, CDR1 is DFQATT, CDR2 SNEGSKA (reference sequence). DNA for the CDR3: TGCAGTGCCGCCCAGGGAACTAACTATGGCTACACCTTC. This codes for CSAAQGTNYGYTF.

This clonotype was found a few times. The rearrangement links TRBV25-1 to TRBJ1-6; D uncertain. The length of the CDR3 is 19 residues. The germline gives CDR1 MGHDK, CDR2 SYGVNS. The V gene lost 6 bases and the J gene lost 0 bases, with 21 bases spanning the gap. The CDR3: CASSTDYRDPSSYNSPLHF. CDR3 nucleotide sequence: TGTGCCAGCAGCACGGATTACAGAGACCCAAGCTCCTATAATTCACCCCTCCACTTT.

This clonotype was detected ten times or more. The rearrangement uses TRBV29-1 and TRBJ1-2; the D is unclear. The CDR3 runs to 12 residues. V gave up 2 bases and J gave up 1 base, with 5 bases separating them. From germline, CDR1 is SQVTM and CDR2 ANQGSEA. In DNA, the CDR3 is TGCAGCGTTGAAAGCCTTAACTATGGCTACACCTTC. It is translated as CSVESLNYGYTF.

As for this clonotype: One base away lies a much larger clone, so this may be a sequencing read error. The chain couples TRBV11-2 to TRBJ2-7; 9 bases agree with TRBD1. The CDR3 has 15 amino acids. Germline V lookup: CDR1 SGHAT, CDR2 FQNNGV. This CDR3 reads CASGLLWDRAREQYF. CDR3 nucleotides: TGTGCCAGCGGCTTATTGTGGGACAGGGCTAGGGAGCAGTACTTC.

There are many counts of this clonotype. V is TRBV2 and J is TRBJ2-3; weak D call: TRBD2 (5 bases). V dropped 1 base and J dropped 0 bases, with 11 bases sitting between them. Germline loops: CDR1 SNHLY, CDR2 FYNNEI. The CDR3 has 16 residues. CDR3 protein: CASSEDPGKSTDTQYF. CDR3 in DNA: TGTGCCAGCAGTGAAGATCCGGGAAAAAGCACAGATACGCAGTATTTT.

The rearrangement links TRBV5-1 to TRBJ1-6; maybe TRBD1 (6 bases). This CDR3 is 15 amino acids long. Looked up from germline, CDR1 is SGHRS and CDR2 is YFSETQ. V shed 5 bases and J shed 7 bases, with 16 bases lying between them. The CDR3 sequence: CASSGDTGINSPLHF. The CDR3 coding sequence is TGCGCCAGCAGTGGGGATACAGGGATCAATTCACCCCTCCACTTT.

The chain employs TRBV28 and TRBJ2-1, with D unresolved. CDR3 length: 17 amino acids. V dropped 3 bases and J dropped 1 base, with 16 bases sitting between them. Germline V gene data show CDR1 as MDHEN and CDR2 as SYDVKM. The CDR3 nucleotides read TGTGCCAGCAGTTTGTTATTTATGGTCGGTTCCTACAATGAGCAGTTCTTC. Its protein is CASSLLFMVGSYNEQFF.

This clonotype was counted many times. The chain joins TRBV7-9 to TRBJ1-1; weak D call: TRBD1 (5 bases). Germline CDR1 SEHNR, CDR2 FQNEAQ (reference sequence). The CDR3 extends over 14 amino acids. The V and J ends lost 5 bases and 1 base respectively, with 11 bases between them. The chain's CDR3 is CASSAGLPNTEAFF. CDR3 sequence (DNA): TGTGCCAGCAGCGCGGGACTGCCGAACACTGAAGCTTTCTTT.

The chain employs TRBV13 and TRBJ2-7; TRBD1 agrees at 8 bases. This CDR3 has 16 residues. Trimming at V came to 5 bases and at J to 5 bases, leaving 14 bases not matched to a gene. The V gene's germline CDR1 is PRHDT and CDR2 FYEKMQ (reference sequence). CDR3 amino acids: CASSPETDRAGHEQYF. CDR3 coding DNA: TGTGCCAGCAGCCCCGAAACGGACAGGGCGGGCCACGAGCAGTACTTC.

This clonotype was counted at least ten times. The V call is TRBV4-1, the J call TRBJ2-7, with no clear D. The CDR3 runs 15 residues. CDR1 MGHRA and CDR2 YSYEKL come from the germline V gene. V was pared by 6 bases and J by 2 bases, with 17 bases between. For the CDR3, the DNA is TGCGCCAGCAGTCCTGGGCCCCAAGCTACCTACGAGCAGTACTTC. It translates to CASSPGPQATYEQYF.

V and J are TRBV10-2 and TRBJ1-2; 8 positions match TRBD1. CDR3 size: 15 residues. Germline CDR1 WSHSY, CDR2 SAAADI. The junction had 9 bases not matched to a gene; V was cut back by 5 bases and J by 4 bases. The CDR3: CASSSGTGNSYGYTF. As DNA, the CDR3 is TGCGCCAGCAGTTCGGGGACAGGAAATAGCTATGGCTACACCTTC.

The V call is TRBV24-1, the J call TRBJ2-1; D is perhaps TRBD1 or TRBD2 (5 bases each). With 3 bases removed from V and 7 bases from J, the gap between germline ends came to 12 bases. The CDR3 contains 14 residues. In germline, CDR1 is KGHDR, CDR2 SFDVKD. Here the CDR3 DNA reads TGTGCCACCAGTGATACCGGGGCCAATAATGAGCAGTTCTTC. As protein: CATSDTGANNEQFF.

This clonotype has ten or more counts. V gene TRBV6-5 combines with J gene TRBJ2-5; D might be TRBD1 (6 bases). Germline loops: CDR1 MNHEY, CDR2 SVGAGI. There are 15 residues in the CDR3. V dropped 4 bases and J dropped 3 bases, with 15 bases sitting between them. The CDR3 spells CASSFRGSPEETQYF. The CDR3 DNA reads TGTGCCAGCAGTTTCAGGGGCTCCCCCGAAGAGACCCAGTACTTC.